The 14 T cell receptor beta chains listed next were all sequenced from one sample in a study of blood T cell repertoires in COVID-19. Produced via immunoSEQ multiplex PCR; TCRdb's table is partial and in-frame only. The sample shows hundreds of thousands of clones, about four fifths of them seen only once. The sequencing input was peripheral blood. These receptors came from an elderly woman with COVID-19, enrolled during active disease.

This chain connects TRBV6-2 or TRBV6-3 to TRBJ1-6; D is unclear. Trimming pared 3 bases from V and 9 bases from J, leaving 15 bases between. The CDR3 loop spans 15 amino acids. CDR1 is MNHEY, CDR2 SVGEGT, per germline. The CDR3 spells CASSYWSGSGSPLHF. The CDR3 DNA is TGTGCCAGCAGTTATTGGTCGGGGAGCGGTTCACCCCTCCACTTT.

This sequence joins TRBV5-1 and TRBJ2-2, with TRBD2 matching 10 bases. After removal of 0 bases from V and 3 bases from J, the junction contained 8 bases not matched to a gene. This CDR3 is 18 amino acids long. Germline V gene sequence: CDR1 SGHRS, CDR2 YFSETQ. CDR3 amino acids: CASSLAPGTSVYTGELFF. The CDR3 region has the DNA TGCGCCAGCAGCTTGGCCCCCGGGACTAGCGTGTACACCGGGGAGCTGTTTTTT.

The chain joins TRBV29-1 to TRBJ2-1; D gene uncertain. CDR1 SQVTM and CDR2 ANQGSEA come from the germline V gene. Between the trimmed V and J ends, which lost 7 bases and 6 bases, there was a span of 10 bases. The CDR3 is 11 residues long. The CDR3 DNA reads as TGCAGCGCTCGACGAGGCAATGAGCAGTTCTTC. Translated, it gives CSARRGNEQFF.

CDR3 in amino acids: CASSLFRRGRAAGTEAFF. CDR3 coding DNA: TGTGCCAGCAGTTTATTTCGCAGGGGTAGGGCTGCGGGCACTGAAGCTTTCTTT. This sequence joins TRBV28 and TRBJ1-1; the D gene is possibly TRBD1 (6 bases). Trimming stripped 1 base from V and 4 bases from J, with 22 bases between. CDR1 is MDHEN and CDR2 is SYDVKM in the germline V gene. CDR3 length equals 18 residues.

The rearrangement joins TRBV5-6 to TRBJ1-6, with 11 bases aligning to TRBD1. The CDR3 is 15 amino acids. Germline CDR1 and CDR2: SGHDT and YYEEEE. With 6 bases clipped from V and 7 bases from J, the junction kept 6 bases outside the gene matches. Written as DNA, the CDR3 is TGTGCCAGCATCCGCCGGGACAGGGGGAATTCACCCCTCCACTTT. Its translation is CASIRRDRGNSPLHF.

V usage is TRBV4-3 and J usage is TRBJ2-1; no clear D. The V end was cut by 0 bases, the J end by 0 bases, with 12 bases between. The CDR3 has 17 amino acids. Germline V gene data show CDR1 as LGHNA and CDR2 as YSLEER. The CDR3 loop reads CASSQDHDTSSYNEQFF. The CDR3 DNA sequence: TGCGCCAGCAGCCAAGATCACGACACGAGCTCCTACAATGAGCAGTTCTTC.

The V and J genes are TRBV3-1 (or the pseudogene TRBV3-2) and TRBJ2-3, with 11 bases lining up with TRBD2. Trimming cost V 2 bases and J 6 bases; bases outside gene matches: 7. Germline CDR1 is LGHDT and CDR2 is YNNKEL (reference sequence). CDR3 length equals 16 residues. CDR3 nucleotides: TGTGCCAGCAGCCAAAGGGTAGCGGGAGGGGCGGATACGCAGTATTTT. Encoded protein: CASSQRVAGGADTQYF.

This clone was seen once. The J gene is TRBJ2-2, the V gene TRBV7-9, with 11 nucleotides matching TRBD2. The CDR3 length is 18 residues. CDR1 and CDR2 (germline): SEHNR, FQNEAQ (reference sequence). V lost 1 base to trimming and J lost 0 bases; unmatched junction nucleotides: 4. The CDR3 bases are TGTGCCAGCAGCTTAGGGCTAGCGGGAGGTCCGAACACCGGGGAGCTGTTTTTT. Encoded protein: CASSLGLAGGPNTGELFF.

The V and J genes are TRBV19 and TRBJ1-1; D unresolved. This CDR3 has 12 amino acids. V shed 6 bases and J shed 3 bases, with 8 bases lying between them. Per the germline V gene, CDR1 is LNHDA and CDR2 is SQIVND (reference sequence). The CDR3 DNA reads as TGTGCCAGTAGGAGGGAATACACTGAAGCTTTCTTT. Translated, it gives CASRREYTEAFF.

This chain links TRBV6-5 with TRBJ2-4; a possible D gene is TRBD1 (5 bases). From germline, CDR1 is MNHEY and CDR2 SVGAGI. V lost 10 bases and J 2 bases, leaving 15 bases between the germline ends. This CDR3 is 14 amino acids long. The DNA for the CDR3 is TGTGCCACCAAAAAAGGGGAACCCAAAAACATTCAGTACTTC. Its translation is CATKKGEPKNIQYF.

The chain's CDR3 is CASTPGTGSNQPQHF. The CDR3 DNA sequence: TGTGCCAGCACCCCTGGAACAGGTAGCAATCAGCCCCAGCATTTT. The chain is built from TRBV7-6 and TRBJ1-5, with D possibly matching TRBD1 (5 bases). Looked up from germline, CDR1 is SGHVS and CDR2 is FNYEAQ. CDR3 length equals 15 residues. V shed 7 bases and J shed 0 bases, with 13 bases lying between them.

CDR3: CASRASGGPEAFF. DNA of the CDR3: TGTGCCAGCAGGGCCTCGGGGGGGCCTGAAGCTTTCTTT. V is TRBV6-5 and J is TRBJ1-1; possibly TRBD1 for D (6 bases). The V gene's germline CDR1 is MNHEY and CDR2 SVGAGI. V lost 6 bases, J lost 6 bases, and 14 bases lay in between. The CDR3 runs 13 residues.

The rearrangement uses TRBV6-5 and TRBJ2-1, with 12 positions matching TRBD2. Trimming took 6 bases from V and 9 from J; bases not matched to a gene: 6. The germline V gene has CDR1 MNHEY and CDR2 SVGAGI. This CDR3 has 14 amino acids. The CDR3 coding sequence is TGTGCCAGCAGACCGGGACTAGCGGGCAGTGAGCAGTTCTTC. Protein sequence: CASRPGLAGSEQFF.

The chain recombines TRBV11-2 with TRBJ2-7; possibly TRBD1 for D (5 bases). This CDR3 has 13 residues. Germline CDR1 SGHAT, CDR2 FQNNGV. V was cut by 8 bases and J by 0 bases, with 11 bases left in between. The CDR3 is CASGWGPSYEQYF. As DNA, the CDR3 is TGTGCCAGCGGCTGGGGCCCCTCCTACGAGCAGTACTTC.